This TCR beta chain is drawn from a study of graft-versus-host responses after intestinal transplantation. Repertoires were generated with immunoSEQ multiplex PCR, while TCRdb's copy carries only in-frame clones and drops some. The table includes 45,000 to 50,000 clones, approximately 92% detected once. The CDR3 runs to 17 residues. The specimen comprised PBMCs, sampled about 120 weeks after a first intestinal transplant, on the day of a second. The TCR sequence derives from a human patient who received an intestinal transplant, so some T cells may come from the graft donor. The gene calls are TRBV21-1 and TRBJ2-1; the table's D call TRBD2 went unverified against the DNA. TRBV21-1 is termed a pseudogene. This CDR3 is CASSDLGLAENYNEQFF. The CDR3 nucleotides are TGTGCCAGCAGCGACTTGGGACTAGCGGAAAATTACAATGAGCAGTTCTTC.